A selection of T cell receptor beta chains follows, all from one sample in a study of blood T cell repertoires in COVID-19. The data were produced by immunoSEQ multiplex PCR, yet TCRdb's version contains in-frame clones alone and is incomplete. The top ten hold approximately 16% of the sample, which has tens of thousands of clones, about 83% seen once. The sequencing sample was made of peripheral blood. These receptor sequences come from a man aged 35 to 55 with acute or convalescent COVID-19. Each CDR3 is given with its conserved first and last residue. A D gene is named only where the DNA matches it firmly. The size field is filled for only some rows; it gives once, few, many or a size class.

v_call: TRBV14; clone_size: NA; j_call: TRBJ1-3; d_call: NA; cdr3_nt: TGTGCCAGCAGCCAAGCCACCGGGACACCGATCGGAAACACCATATATTTT; cdr3_aa: CASSQATGTPIGNTIYF
v_call: TRBV3-1/TRBV3-2; clone_size: NA; j_call: TRBJ1-6; d_call: TRBD1; cdr3_nt: TGTGCCAGCAGCCAAGGTACAGGGGGAAGTAATTCACCCCTCCACTTT; cdr3_aa: CASSQGTGGSNSPLHF
v_call: TRBV2; clone_size: once; j_call: TRBJ1-2; d_call: NA; cdr3_nt: TGTGCCAGCAGGAATACAGGGACCAACTATGGCTACACCTTC; cdr3_aa: CASRNTGTNYGYTF
v_call: TRBV10-3; clone_size: few; j_call: TRBJ2-5; d_call: NA; cdr3_nt: TGTGCCATCAGTGAGGCCTGGACAGCCCGGCGTGAGACCCAGTACTTC; cdr3_aa: CAISEAWTARRETQYF
v_call: TRBV5-4; clone_size: NA; j_call: TRBJ2-3; d_call: NA; cdr3_nt: TGTGCCAGCAGCTTGGCGAGTGCGCGGGGGCGCACAGATACGCAGTATTTT; cdr3_aa: CASSLASARGRTDTQYF
v_call: TRBV19; clone_size: NA; j_call: TRBJ2-3; d_call: TRBD1; cdr3_nt: TGTGCCAGTACCGGACAGGGGGCAATAGATACGCAGTATTTT; cdr3_aa: CASTGQGAIDTQYF
v_call: TRBV5-1; clone_size: once; j_call: TRBJ1-2; d_call: NA; cdr3_nt: TGCGCCAGCAGCTTGGGACAGCTCGACTATGGCTACACCTTC; cdr3_aa: CASSLGQLDYGYTF
v_call: TRBV18; clone_size: NA; j_call: TRBJ2-5; d_call: TRBD1; cdr3_nt: TGTGCCAGCTCACCCGCCGGGACAGGGCAAGAGACCCAGTACTTC; cdr3_aa: CASSPAGTGQETQYF
v_call: TRBV19; clone_size: large; j_call: TRBJ1-5; d_call: TRBD1; cdr3_nt: TGTGCCAGTAGTATAAGACAGGGTTCGGGGAATCAGCCCCAGCATTTT; cdr3_aa: CASSIRQGSGNQPQHF
v_call: TRBV13; clone_size: few; j_call: TRBJ1-1; d_call: TRBD1; cdr3_nt: TGTGCCAGCAGCACCCGGGACAGGGGAACTGAAGCTTTCTTT; cdr3_aa: CASSTRDRGTEAFF
v_call: TRBV7-9; clone_size: many; j_call: TRBJ1-1; d_call: NA; cdr3_nt: TGTGCCAGCAACCCAAACAGGGTCCCAACTGAAGCTTTCTTT; cdr3_aa: CASNPNRVPTEAFF
v_call: TRBV2; clone_size: NA; j_call: TRBJ1-1; d_call: NA; cdr3_nt: TGTGCCAGCAGTGACAGTTCGACAGATACACACCGCGGTCCTGAAGCTTTCTTT; cdr3_aa: CASSDSSTDTHRGPEAFF
v_call: TRBV7-9; clone_size: many; j_call: TRBJ2-7; d_call: TRBD1; cdr3_nt: TGTGCCAGCGGGACAGGGGCCACCGAGCAGTACTTC; cdr3_aa: CASGTGATEQYF
v_call: TRBV24-1; clone_size: once; j_call: TRBJ1-1; d_call: TRBD1; cdr3_nt: TGTGCCACCATCGGACAGGGTGAAGCTGAAGCTTTCTTT; cdr3_aa: CATIGQGEAEAFF
v_call: TRBV18; clone_size: NA; j_call: TRBJ1-2; d_call: TRBD1; cdr3_nt: TGTGCCAGCTCACCTGACAGGGGCTATGGCTACACCTTC; cdr3_aa: CASSPDRGYGYTF
v_call: TRBV27; clone_size: NA; j_call: TRBJ2-7; d_call: TRBD1; cdr3_nt: TGTGCCAGCAGCTCCGGGACAGGGGCCTGGTACGAGCAGTACTTC; cdr3_aa: CASSSGTGAWYEQYF
v_call: TRBV6-5; clone_size: NA; j_call: TRBJ2-1; d_call: NA; cdr3_nt: TGTGCCACCTTAGTAAACAGGGATTACAATGAGCAGTTCTTC; cdr3_aa: CATLVNRDYNEQFF
v_call: TRBV11-3; clone_size: NA; j_call: TRBJ2-2; d_call: TRBD1; cdr3_nt: TGTGCCAGCAGCGATCGGGACAGGTCATCCACCGGGGAGCTGTTTTTT; cdr3_aa: CASSDRDRSSTGELFF
v_call: TRBV2; clone_size: once; j_call: TRBJ2-5; d_call: TRBD1; cdr3_nt: TGTGCCAGCAGGGACAGGGGTTTGGCCCAAATTGGAGAGACCCAGTACTTC; cdr3_aa: CASRDRGLAQIGETQYF
v_call: TRBV2; clone_size: NA; j_call: TRBJ1-5; d_call: TRBD1; cdr3_nt: TGTGCCAGCAGTTGGGAGACAGGGCAAGCCCCCCAGCATTTT; cdr3_aa: CASSWETGQAPQHF
v_call: TRBV19; clone_size: NA; j_call: TRBJ1-2; d_call: TRBD1; cdr3_nt: TGTGCCACCCTCCCTAGGACAGGGAGAAACTATGGCTACACCTTC; cdr3_aa: CATLPRTGRNYGYTF
v_call: TRBV19; clone_size: NA; j_call: TRBJ1-5; d_call: NA; cdr3_nt: TGTGCCAGTAGTCCGTCGGTACAGCCCCAGCATTTT; cdr3_aa: CASSPSVQPQHF
v_call: TRBV9; clone_size: NA; j_call: TRBJ1-2; d_call: TRBD1; cdr3_nt: TGTGCCAGCAGCGAACAGGGGGCGGACTATGGCTACACCTTC; cdr3_aa: CASSEQGADYGYTF
v_call: TRBV19; clone_size: few; j_call: TRBJ1-5; d_call: NA; cdr3_nt: TGTGCCAGTAGTATGTCAGGCAGCAATCAGCCCCAGCATTTT; cdr3_aa: CASSMSGSNQPQHF
v_call: TRBV7-9; clone_size: NA; j_call: TRBJ1-1; d_call: NA; cdr3_nt: TGTGCCAGCAAGGAAAACAGTGTGAACACTGAAGCTTTCTTT; cdr3_aa: CASKENSVNTEAFF
v_call: TRBV9; clone_size: NA; j_call: TRBJ2-5; d_call: NA; cdr3_nt: TGTGCCAGCAGCTCTCGAGCGTACCAAGAGACCCAGTACTTC; cdr3_aa: CASSSRAYQETQYF
v_call: TRBV20-1; clone_size: NA; j_call: TRBJ1-2; d_call: NA; cdr3_nt: TGCAGTGCTAGAGATCGGGGTGGCTACACCTTC; cdr3_aa: CSARDRGGYTF
v_call: TRBV7-9; clone_size: NA; j_call: TRBJ2-5; d_call: TRBD1; cdr3_nt: TGTGCCAGCTCCCCGGGACAGGGGATCGGGACCCAGTACTTC; cdr3_aa: CASSPGQGIGTQYF
v_call: TRBV3-1/TRBV3-2; clone_size: NA; j_call: TRBJ2-5; d_call: NA; cdr3_nt: TGTGCCAGCAGCCAAGAAATTTGGCGGAGCCCCCAAGAGACCCAGTACTTC; cdr3_aa: CASSQEIWRSPQETQYF
v_call: TRBV14; clone_size: NA; j_call: TRBJ2-3; d_call: NA; cdr3_nt: TGTGCCAGCAGCCATATGGCTAGGGGGATAGATACGCAGTATTTT; cdr3_aa: CASSHMARGIDTQYF
v_call: TRBV2; clone_size: once; j_call: TRBJ2-2; d_call: TRBD2; cdr3_nt: TGTGCCAGCAGACTAGCGGAGAACACCGGGGAGCTGTTTTTT; cdr3_aa: CASRLAENTGELFF
v_call: TRBV12-5; clone_size: NA; j_call: TRBJ1-2; d_call: NA; cdr3_nt: TGTGCTAGTGGCCTTGCACGGGACATAATTTTAGCTAACTATGGCTACACCTTC; cdr3_aa: CASGLARDIILANYGYTF
v_call: TRBV24-1; clone_size: NA; j_call: TRBJ2-5; d_call: TRBD1; cdr3_nt: TGTGCCACCGTCTCTAACCGTCAGGGGGCCAGCAGAGAGACCCAGTACTTC; cdr3_aa: CATVSNRQGASRETQYF
v_call: TRBV27; clone_size: NA; j_call: TRBJ1-5; d_call: NA; cdr3_nt: TGTGCCAGCAGGAGAAACAGGGTCTTCGATCAGCCCCAGCATTTT; cdr3_aa: CASRRNRVFDQPQHF
v_call: TRBV7-2; clone_size: NA; j_call: TRBJ1-5; d_call: TRBD1; cdr3_nt: TGTGCCTCAACAAACGGGGGACAGGGTAATCAGCCCCAGCATTTT; cdr3_aa: CASTNGGQGNQPQHF
v_call: TRBV19; clone_size: NA; j_call: TRBJ2-5; d_call: NA; cdr3_nt: TGTGCCAGTAGTATTGGGGACACACAAGAGACCCAGTACTTC; cdr3_aa: CASSIGDTQETQYF
v_call: TRBV19; clone_size: NA; j_call: TRBJ2-3; d_call: TRBD2; cdr3_nt: TGTGCCACCAAACTAGCGGGAGGGTCCTTGGGTACGCAGTATTTT; cdr3_aa: CATKLAGGSLGTQYF
v_call: TRBV18; clone_size: NA; j_call: TRBJ1-2; d_call: NA; cdr3_nt: TGTGCCAGCTCACCGGCACCAGGGTTTTATGGCTACACCTTC; cdr3_aa: CASSPAPGFYGYTF
v_call: TRBV10-3; clone_size: NA; j_call: TRBJ1-6; d_call: TRBD1; cdr3_nt: TGTGCCATCGCGCAGGGGGCTTCACCCCTCCACTTT; cdr3_aa: CAIAQGASPLHF
v_call: TRBV7-2; clone_size: NA; j_call: TRBJ1-1; d_call: NA; cdr3_nt: TGTGCCAGCAACCAACCCGGTGAACGGAGGACCGTGAACACTGAAGCTTTCTTT; cdr3_aa: CASNQPGERRTVNTEAFF
v_call: TRBV5-1; clone_size: NA; j_call: TRBJ2-2; d_call: TRBD2; cdr3_nt: TGCGCCAGCAGTGATCTAGCGGGAGAAGCCGGGGAGCTGTTTTTT; cdr3_aa: CASSDLAGEAGELFF
v_call: TRBV4-1; clone_size: NA; j_call: TRBJ2-7; d_call: NA; cdr3_nt: TGCGCCAGCAGCCAAGTCAAGGGGTGGCAGGACGAGCAGTACTTC; cdr3_aa: CASSQVKGWQDEQYF
v_call: TRBV6-5; clone_size: NA; j_call: TRBJ2-3; d_call: NA; cdr3_nt: TGTGCCAGCACATTTGACCCGGGGGATACGCAGTATTTT; cdr3_aa: CASTFDPGDTQYF
v_call: TRBV5-1; clone_size: NA; j_call: TRBJ2-2; d_call: NA; cdr3_nt: TGCGCCAGCAGCATCACTAGTCCCGGGGAGCTGTTTTTT; cdr3_aa: CASSITSPGELFF
v_call: TRBV6-1; clone_size: NA; j_call: TRBJ2-1; d_call: NA; cdr3_nt: TGTGCCAGCAGTGAAGAGTTGCAGATCGATGAGCAGTTCTTC; cdr3_aa: CASSEELQIDEQFF
v_call: TRBV18; clone_size: NA; j_call: TRBJ1-2; d_call: NA; cdr3_nt: TGTGCCAGCTCACCCTCGCAGGGGAGTGGCTACACCTTC; cdr3_aa: CASSPSQGSGYTF
v_call: TRBV5-6; clone_size: few; j_call: TRBJ2-1; d_call: TRBD2; cdr3_nt: TGTGCCAGCAGCTACTCCAGCGGGGCTAAATACAATGAGCAGTTCTTC; cdr3_aa: CASSYSSGAKYNEQFF
v_call: TRBV10-2; clone_size: NA; j_call: TRBJ1-1; d_call: NA; cdr3_nt: TGCGCCAGCGCTTTCCAGGGGCGGACTGAAGCTTTCTTT; cdr3_aa: CASAFQGRTEAFF
v_call: TRBV19; clone_size: NA; j_call: TRBJ1-2; d_call: NA; cdr3_nt: TGTGCCAGTAGTATAGCCAGGACATCCCATGGCTACACCTTC; cdr3_aa: CASSIARTSHGYTF